The rows below give T cell receptor beta chains drawn from one sample of a study of identical twins. TCRdb recomputed calls from the 5' RACE reads with MiXCR, one row per CDR3 protein. The sample contains under 500,000 distinct CDR3 sequences, approximately 15% of which appear only once. These sequences were also reported in another study, on yellow fever vaccine responses in identical twins.

Material: CD4+ T cells sorted from blood. These receptors were obtained from a woman aged 18-35 years in good health. Each CDR3 is given with its conserved first and last residue. A D gene is named only where the DNA matches it firmly.

-,TRBV7-2,TRBJ1-6,CASSLVETLHF
TRBD2,TRBV6-1,TRBJ2-7,CASTEWRGSDEQYF
-,TRBV4-1,TRBJ1-2,CASSQDNLGKSYGYTF
-,TRBV5-5,TRBJ1-1,CASSYTLNTEAFF
TRBD2,TRBV5-1,TRBJ2-7,CASSSTSGSFNEQYF
TRBD2,TRBV10-3,TRBJ2-4,CAIPRPEREYGYF
-,TRBV12-3/TRBV12-4,TRBJ1-5,CASSSSSNQPQHF
-,TRBV10-3,TRBJ2-2,CAISESMATGELFF
TRBD2,TRBV6-1,TRBJ2-2,CASSRRRVAGSRTGELFF
-,TRBV2,TRBJ2-3,CASSEQSGVTDTQYF
-,TRBV4-2,TRBJ2-5,CASSQDNRDQETQYF
-,TRBV6-2/TRBV6-3,TRBJ2-5,CASRPDQRKTQYF
-,TRBV7-9,TRBJ2-1,CASRSARGTNNEQFF
TRBD1,TRBV11-1,TRBJ2-7,CASSHGQGARYEQYF
-,TRBV5-1,TRBJ2-5,CASSWAPQETQYF
TRBD1,TRBV12-3/TRBV12-4,TRBJ2-3,CASSSGTATRTDTQYF
-,TRBV3-1,TRBJ2-7,CASSQGASGYEQYF
TRBD2,TRBV4-1,TRBJ2-1,CASRPLAGYHEQFF
-,TRBV4-3,TRBJ2-1,CASSQDHRVGNEQFF
TRBD1,TRBV15,TRBJ2-1,CATSRDPTGAYNEQFF
TRBD2,TRBV6-1,TRBJ2-1,CASRSLAGKTNEQFF
-,TRBV10-3,TRBJ1-2,CATEIGQSYGYTF
-,TRBV6-2/TRBV6-3,TRBJ2-7,CASSYSDSYEQYF
-,TRBV12-3/TRBV12-4,TRBJ1-3,CASSIRNTIYF
TRBD1,TRBV5-1,TRBJ1-2,CASSYTTGTGSRDGYTF
TRBD2,TRBV7-9,TRBJ2-7,CASSPRLAPEQYF
TRBD2,TRBV14,TRBJ2-5,CASSQVSSGRGAQYF
TRBD1,TRBV28,TRBJ2-7,CASSSFTDRGYEQYF
-,TRBV7-9,TRBJ2-7,CASSSRDTSYEQYF
TRBD1,TRBV7-6,TRBJ2-1,CASSPNRGVGGEQFF
-,TRBV3-1,TRBJ1-2,CASSQVITGPYGYTF
TRBD2,TRBV2,TRBJ2-1,CASNRLAGGYEQFF
TRBD2,TRBV6-2/TRBV6-3,TRBJ2-1,CASRGLGRKNNEQFF
-,TRBV6-5,TRBJ2-2,CASSYSMEDTGELFF
-,TRBV5-1,TRBJ2-1,CASSAARDYNEQFF
TRBD1,TRBV9,TRBJ1-6,CASSVGTGIGSPLHF
-,TRBV6-6,TRBJ2-7,CASSYIAYEQYF
-,TRBV20-1,TRBJ2-7,CSARRGGMGEQYF
TRBD2,TRBV29-1,TRBJ2-1,CSVEPGTSGRNEQFF
TRBD1,TRBV5-1,TRBJ2-2,CASSVRTGRTGELFF
-,TRBV24-1,TRBJ2-2,CATSETRRDMNTGELFF
-,TRBV6-2/TRBV6-3,TRBJ1-1,CASSAPWGLGTEAFF
-,TRBV6-1,TRBJ2-6,CASSRQSSGANVLTF
-,TRBV20-1,TRBJ2-5,CSAPGRGETQYF
TRBD2,TRBV7-2,TRBJ2-3,CASSLKASGVHTQYF